A selection of T cell receptor beta chains follows, all from one sample in a study of OX40 agonist ivuxolimab in advanced cancers. TCRdb's table, derived via immunoSEQ multiplex PCR, lists solely in-frame clones and lacks some. Of 57,000 or so clones in the sample, 70% to 90% were seen once. The sample here was CD4+ or CD8+ T cells sorted from blood, taken in a trial of the OX40 agonist ivuxolimab. Receptors were obtained from an adult with an advanced solid tumor such as melanoma, head and neck, liver or kidney cancer. The CDR3 runs from the conserved cysteine through the conserved F or W. Clone size is given for some rows only: seen once, a few or many times, or a class if the clone is expanded.

TRBV7-2,-,CASSLLAFSTDTQYF
TRBV11-2,-,CASSLGLAGGETQYF
TRBV5-1,-,CASSLEYNEQFF
TRBV21-1,once,CASSKEYRLSNQPQHF
TRBV7-9,-,CASSPPFREGNEQFF
TRBV11-2,-,CASSLEVLRPGGLVDYGYTF
TRBV11-2,-,CASSSLRRESYEQYF
TRBV11-3,-,CASSLVYSNTEAFF
TRBV19,-,CAVRTGTGLEAFF
TRBV28,-,CASSLVGGPYEQYF
TRBV11-2,-,CASSLRAGFGQETQYF
TRBV6-1,-,CATRDLDYQDF
TRBV4-1,-,CASSPPLSGNTIYF
TRBV28,once,CASSRPGQRDYTF
TRBV9,-,CASSPGGGANTGELFF
TRBV5-6,once,CASSITDRGSPYEQYF
TRBV9,-,CASSVVGSGSTDTQYF
TRBV4-2,-,CASSQDLRGLKTGELFF
TRBV30,-,CAWRVGRTDTQYF
TRBV5-4,-,CASSSSGPERLETQYF
TRBV5-4,once,CASSLAGTNYGYTF
TRBV29-1,-,CSVVPQTDTQYF
TRBV6-1,-,CASSEGGLTGGKEQYF
TRBV7-6,once,CASSLTSMADTQYF
TRBV14,-,CASSQGSYNEQFF
TRBV28,-,CASSQGGYTF
TRBV19,-,CASSMASGEETQYF
TRBV5-6,-,CASSLVGSTPTNEKLFF
TRBV7-2,-,CASSPSGRGTGELFF
TRBV7-6,-,CASSPGSSGSSEQYF
TRBV7-2,-,CASSPHRVGGNEQYF
TRBV5-8,once,CASSLGLRESNQPQHF
TRBV27,-,CASSSRLASYNEQFF
TRBV27,-,CASRGLEGKVLNEQFF
TRBV7-8,-,CASSLWGQEVEAFF
TRBV7-3,once,CASSIMGFGEAFF
TRBV27,-,CASKLAGGSNYEQYF
TRBV4-1,many,CASSQGTGGTYEQYF
TRBV19,-,CASTVFFGVNQPQHF
TRBV7-9,-,CASSSWTGITYEQYF
TRBV7-9,-,CASSLAGLAGREQYF
TRBV2,few,CAIVRQLYGYTF
TRBV2,once,CASSSGFNEQFF
TRBV6-4,-,CASRRTPSSNEQFF
TRBV4-3,-,CASSQETGRDSGEQFF
TRBV7-9,-,CASSPVINTDTQYF
TRBV19,-,CASSRRGALSTDTQYF
TRBV5-4,-,CASSLDSGPNEQYF
TRBV19,once,CASSISAGDTYNEQFF
TRBV15,-,CATSRVQGAPENEQFF
TRBV6-6,-,CASNEWGSGTQYF
TRBV6-5,-,CASSSQVGYYEQYF
TRBV5-5,-,CASSNFGGLSTDTQYF
TRBV12-5,-,CATARGTGELFF
TRBV9,-,CASSSGGGGETQYF